These 6 T cell receptor beta chains were all obtained from the same sample, sequenced in a study of cytomegalovirus exposure and HLA in healthy donors. Use of 60 Vbeta and 13 Jbeta primers characterized the PCR. Method: immunoSEQ multiplex PCR; TCRdb's copy keeps in-frame clones and lacks some. This table has under 200,000 clones, 60% to 85% appearing once. Sequences were obtained from PBMCs. The receptors were gathered from a man aged 45-65 years in good health and CMV-seropositive.

The chain couples TRBV14 to TRBJ1-2, with D hard to call. Germline V gene data show CDR1 as SGHDN and CDR2 as FVKESK. The CDR3 has 15 amino acids. The V gene lost 6 bases and the J gene lost 2 bases, with 16 bases spanning the gap. CDR3 loop: CASRRTGLNNYGYTF. CDR3 sequence (DNA): TGTGCCAGCAGACGGACCGGACTCAACAACTATGGCTACACCTTC.

The chain joins TRBV7-9 to TRBJ1-1; 8 bases are a match to TRBD1. Germline V gives CDR1 SEHNR, CDR2 FQNEAQ (reference sequence). The CDR3 is 12 amino acids. The junction had 5 bases not matched to a gene; V was cut back by 3 bases and J by 11 bases. CDR3 in amino acids: CASSFEDRAAFF. The CDR3 DNA is TGTGCCAGCAGCTTCGAGGACAGGGCCGCTTTCTTT.

The chain couples TRBV28 to TRBJ2-1; 11 positions agree with TRBD1. The CDR3 is made up of 16 amino acids. Germline assignment: CDR1 MDHEN and CDR2 SYDVKM. The V and J ends lost 1 base and 6 bases, in that order; junction bases with no gene match: 5. The CDR3 spells CASSLFGQGAGNEQFF. CDR3 DNA sequence: TGTGCCAGCAGTTTATTTGGACAGGGGGCGGGCAATGAGCAGTTCTTC.

The rearrangement joins TRBV7-9 to TRBJ1-4; TRBD1 aligns across 9 bases. J was trimmed by 0 bases and V by 5 bases; bases with no gene match: 10. Germline V gene data show CDR1 as SEHNR and CDR2 as FQNEAQ (reference sequence). CDR3 length: 18 amino acids. CDR3 sequence: CASSGPGQGVTTNEKLFF. The CDR3 nucleotides read TGTGCCAGCAGCGGGCCGGGACAGGGCGTCACAACTAATGAAAAACTGTTTTTT.

The V and J genes are TRBV4-2 and TRBJ2-4; 13 nucleotides line up with TRBD2. The junction had 2 bases not matched to a gene; V was cut back by 2 bases and J by 10 bases. The CDR3 totals 14 residues. CDR1 LGHNA and CDR2 YNFKEQ come from the germline V gene. In DNA form, the CDR3 reads TGTGCCAGCAGCCAAACTAGCGGGGGGGATATTCAGTACTTC. This translates into CASSQTSGGDIQYF.

The rearrangement uses TRBV15 and TRBJ1-3, with TRBD1 as a possible D gene (6 bases). With 5 bases removed from V and 4 bases from J, the gap between germline ends came to 18 bases. The CDR3 is 16 amino acids. Germline-derived CDR1 and CDR2 are LNHNV and YYDKDF (reference sequence). CDR3 sequence reads: CATSRGGAGSGNTIYF. The CDR3 nucleotides read TGTGCCACCAGCCGGGGGGGGGCAGGGTCCGGAAACACCATATATTTT.